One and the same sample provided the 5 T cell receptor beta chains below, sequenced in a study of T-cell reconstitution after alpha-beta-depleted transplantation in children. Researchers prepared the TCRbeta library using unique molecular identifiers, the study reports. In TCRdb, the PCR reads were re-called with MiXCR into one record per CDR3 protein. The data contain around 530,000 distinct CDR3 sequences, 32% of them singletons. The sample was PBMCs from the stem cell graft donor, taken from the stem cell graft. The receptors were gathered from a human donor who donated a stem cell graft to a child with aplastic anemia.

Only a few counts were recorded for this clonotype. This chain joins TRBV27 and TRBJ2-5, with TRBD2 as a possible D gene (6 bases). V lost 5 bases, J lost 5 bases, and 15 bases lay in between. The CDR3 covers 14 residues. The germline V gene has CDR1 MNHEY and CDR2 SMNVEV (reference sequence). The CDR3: CASSTTTSGETQYF. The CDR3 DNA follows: TGTGCCAGCAGTACGACGACTAGTGGGGAGACCCAGTACTTC.

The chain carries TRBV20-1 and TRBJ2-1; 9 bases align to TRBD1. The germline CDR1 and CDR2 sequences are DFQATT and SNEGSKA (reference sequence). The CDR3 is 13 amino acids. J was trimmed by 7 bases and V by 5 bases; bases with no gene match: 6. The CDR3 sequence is CSALTGTGNEQFF. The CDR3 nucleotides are TGCAGTGCTCTCACCGGGACAGGGAATGAGCAGTTCTTC.

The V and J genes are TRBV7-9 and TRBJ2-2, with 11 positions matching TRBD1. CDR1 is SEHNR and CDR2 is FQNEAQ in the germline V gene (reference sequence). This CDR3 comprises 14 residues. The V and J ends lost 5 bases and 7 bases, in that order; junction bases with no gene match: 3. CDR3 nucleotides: TGTGCCAGCAGCGGACAGGGGGCGTACGGGGAGCTGTTTTTT. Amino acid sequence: CASSGQGAYGELFF.

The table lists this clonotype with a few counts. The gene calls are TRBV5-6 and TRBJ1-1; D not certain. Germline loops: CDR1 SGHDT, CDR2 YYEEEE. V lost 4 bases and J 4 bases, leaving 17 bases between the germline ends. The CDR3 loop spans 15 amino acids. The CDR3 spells CASSPPVAELTEAFF. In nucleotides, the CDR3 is TGTGCCAGCAGCCCTCCGGTCGCAGAGCTCACTGAAGCTTTCTTT. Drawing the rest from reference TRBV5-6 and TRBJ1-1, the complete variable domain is DAGVTQSPTHLIKTRGQQVTLRCSPKSGHDTVSWYQQALGQGPQFIFQYYEEEERQRGNFPDRFSGHQFPNYSSELNVNALLLGDSALYLCASSPPVAELTEAFFGQGTRLTVV.

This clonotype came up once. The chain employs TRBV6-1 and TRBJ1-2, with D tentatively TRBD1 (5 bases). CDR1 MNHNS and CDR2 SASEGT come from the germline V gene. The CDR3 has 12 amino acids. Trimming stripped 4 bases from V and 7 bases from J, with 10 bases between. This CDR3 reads CASSVGLSGYTF. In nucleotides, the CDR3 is TGTGCCAGCAGTGTGGGGCTGTCTGGCTACACCTTC.